This is a list of T cell receptor beta chains from one sample in a study of T cell clonotyping in hematopoietic cell transplantation. The protocol was immunoSEQ multiplex PCR, while the TCRdb copy is restricted to in-frame clones and leaves out a portion. This sample has more than 55,000 clones, with 90% to 95% found just once. The specimen sequenced was peripheral blood mononuclear cells. The receptors come from a man in his fifties in good health. Some clones in this sample may be carry-over from other donors' samples. Both conserved end residues are part of each CDR3. The order of the fields is J gene, clone size, D gene, V gene, CDR3 protein, CDR3 DNA. A D gene is named only where the DNA matches it firmly. Clone size, where shown, is once, few, many, or a class for clones that have expanded.

>TRBJ2-3|.|TRBD1|TRBV5-1
CASSRDREEDTQYF
TGCGCCAGCAGTCGGGACAGGGAAGAAGATACGCAGTATTTT
>TRBJ2-7|.|TRBD1|TRBV7-6
CASGQGGQGYEQYF
TGTGCCAGCGGACAAGGGGGACAGGGTTATGAGCAGTACTTC
>TRBJ2-7|.|TRBD1|TRBV6-1
CASSEYRDSSYEQYF
TGTGCCAGCAGTGAATACCGGGACAGCTCCTACGAGCAGTACTTC
>TRBJ2-7|.|.|TRBV30
CAWSTSFYEQYF
TGTGCCTGGAGTACCTCTTTCTACGAGCAGTACTTC
>TRBJ2-5|.|.|TRBV7-2
CASSSLSRLQETQYF
TGTGCCAGCAGCTCCCTAAGTCGGCTCCAAGAGACCCAGTACTTC
>TRBJ1-6|.|.|TRBV6-5
CASSYRGDNSPLHF
TGTGCCAGCAGTTACAGGGGTGATAATTCACCCCTCCACTTT
>TRBJ1-3|.|.|TRBV7-8
CASSLGHWGAGNTIYF
TGTGCCAGCAGTTTGGGACACTGGGGGGCTGGAAACACCATATATTTT
>TRBJ2-7|.|.|TRBV6-1
CASNPGGTASYEQYF
TGTGCCAGCAACCCAGGGGGGACAGCCTCCTACGAGCAGTACTTC
>TRBJ1-1|once|.|TRBV29-1
CSARGGAEAFF
TGCAGCGCCCGCGGAGGGGCCGAAGCTTTCTTT
>TRBJ1-2|.|.|TRBV5-5
CASSLEEWGYGYTF
TGTGCCAGCAGCTTGGAGGAGTGGGGCTATGGCTACACCTTC
>TRBJ1-5|.|.|TRBV27
CASSTMSGSNQPQHF
TGTGCCAGCAGTACGATGTCGGGTAGCAATCAGCCCCAGCATTTT
>TRBJ2-7|.|.|TRBV7-2
CASSLEEILYEQYF
TGTGCCAGCAGCTTAGAGGAGATTCTCTACGAGCAGTACTTC
>TRBJ2-2|.|.|TRBV7-8
CASSLTMPGELFF
TGTGCCAGCAGCTTAACGATGCCAGGGGAGCTGTTTTTT
>TRBJ2-1|.|.|TRBV7-9
CASSLTDQREQFF
TGTGCCAGCAGCCTAACGGACCAACGTGAACAGTTCTTC
>TRBJ2-1|few|.|TRBV27
CASSWGLNEQFF
TGTGCCAGCAGTTGGGGCCTCAATGAGCAGTTCTTC
>TRBJ2-7|.|TRBD2|TRBV5-1
CASSPGVGGTAPYEQYF
TGCGCCAGCAGCCCTGGGGTGGGGGGGACCGCCCCCTACGAGCAGTACTTC
>TRBJ2-7|.|.|TRBV19
CASSTGQLYEQYF
TGTGCCAGTAGTACGGGACAACTCTACGAGCAGTACTTC
>TRBJ1-2|.|.|TRBV28
CASSLDDYGYTF
TGTGCCAGCAGTTTAGATGACTATGGCTACACCTTC
>TRBJ2-3|.|TRBD1|TRBV29-1
CSVDREVTDTQYF
TGCAGCGTGGACAGGGAGGTCACAGATACGCAGTATTTT
>TRBJ2-1|.|.|TRBV6-5
CASSSASTDEQFF
TGTGCCAGCAGTTCCGCCTCCACGGATGAGCAGTTCTTC
>TRBJ2-3|.|TRBD1|TRBV7-2
CASSLVGTGFTDTQYF
TGTGCCAGCAGCTTAGTGGGGACAGGGTTCACAGATACGCAGTATTTT
>TRBJ2-1|.|TRBD2|TRBV27
CASTLRGLEGNEQFF
TGTGCCAGCACTTTAAGGGGACTAGAAGGCAATGAGCAGTTCTTC
>TRBJ1-3|.|.|TRBV4-1
CASSQEGAGTGNTIYF
TGCGCCAGCAGCCAAGAAGGTGCGGGAACTGGAAACACCATATATTTT
>TRBJ2-7|.|TRBD1|TRBV25-1
CASSESRDRGMDEQYF
TGTGCCAGCAGTGAATCCAGGGACAGGGGAATGGACGAGCAGTACTTC
>TRBJ2-7|.|.|TRBV29-1
CSVLLRDGLYEQYF
TGCAGCGTACTACTTCGGGACGGACTCTACGAGCAGTACTTC
>TRBJ2-7|.|.|TRBV28
CASNLGYEQYF
TGTGCCAGCAACCTTGGGTACGAGCAGTACTTC
>TRBJ1-5|.|.|TRBV6-5
CATRSGSWNQPQHF
TGTGCCACTAGGAGTGGAAGTTGGAATCAGCCCCAGCATTTT
>TRBJ2-1|once|TRBD2|TRBV5-1
CASSPGLAEDNEQFF
TGCGCCAGCAGCCCGGGACTAGCGGAAGACAATGAGCAGTTCTTC
>TRBJ2-7|.|.|TRBV7-9
CASSPDRLYEQYF
TGTGCCAGCAGCCCTGACAGGTTGTACGAGCAGTACTTC
>TRBJ2-5|.|TRBD1|TRBV6-1
CASSDLWGTGGAETQYF
TGTGCCAGCAGTGACCTCTGGGGAACAGGGGGCGCAGAGACCCAGTACTTC
>TRBJ2-7|.|.|TRBV10-3
CAISASEFDEQYF
TGTGCCATCAGTGCCTCAGAGTTCGACGAGCAGTACTTC
>TRBJ1-5|.|.|TRBV6-1
CASSVGPGGNQPQHF
TGTGCCAGCAGTGTAGGCCCCGGGGGCAATCAGCCCCAGCATTTT
>TRBJ2-5|.|.|TRBV2
CASGAEETQYF
TGTGCCAGCGGGGCCGAAGAGACCCAGTACTTC
>TRBJ1-5|.|.|TRBV2
CASRNPPQPQHF
TGTGCCAGCCGGAATCCCCCCCAGCCCCAGCATTTT
>TRBJ1-4|.|.|TRBV19
CASSLLFEKLFF
TGTGCCAGTAGTCTTCTCTTTGAAAAACTGTTTTTT
>TRBJ2-7|.|.|TRBV11-2
CASSRGGGSYEQYF
TGTGCCAGCAGTCGCGGAGGGGGCTCCTACGAGCAGTACTTC
>TRBJ2-7|.|.|TRBV28
CASRDGIGLAYEQYF
TGTGCCAGCAGGGATGGAATAGGCCTTGCCTACGAGCAGTACTTC
>TRBJ2-5|.|TRBD1|TRBV7-8
CASSLGTGVETQYF
TGTGCCAGCAGCTTAGGAACAGGGGTAGAGACCCAGTACTTC
>TRBJ2-7|.|TRBD1|TRBV9
CASSVGPGTGGEQYF
TGTGCCAGCAGCGTAGGACCTGGGACAGGGGGCGAGCAGTACTTC
>TRBJ1-1|.|.|TRBV13
CASSSAGEGDTEAFF
TGTGCCAGCAGCTCAGCTGGCGAGGGGGACACTGAAGCTTTCTTT
>TRBJ2-3|.|.|TRBV19
CASSRGRLGNTDTQYF
TGTGCCAGTAGTAGGGGACGGTTGGGTAACACAGATACGCAGTATTTT
>TRBJ1-1|.|.|TRBV5-4
CASSLSHTEAFF
TGTGCCAGCAGCTTGTCTCACACTGAAGCTTTCTTT
>TRBJ2-2|once|.|TRBV29-1
CSVVGDLNTGELFF
TGCAGCGTTGTTGGGGATTTGAACACCGGGGAGCTGTTTTTT
>TRBJ2-7|.|.|TRBV28
CASSGGTPKPYEQYF
TGTGCCAGCTCCGGCGGGACACCTAAACCCTACGAGCAGTACTTC
>TRBJ1-5|.|.|TRBV6-5
CASSSLGVDQPQHF
TGTGCCAGCAGTTCCCTCGGGGTAGATCAGCCCCAGCATTTT
>TRBJ2-3|.|.|TRBV14
CASSQARSLPADTQYF
TGTGCCAGCAGCCAAGCTCGTAGTTTACCCGCCGATACGCAGTATTTT
>TRBJ2-7|once|.|TRBV28
CASSFDGAPPYEQYF
TGTGCCAGCAGTTTTGACGGTGCCCCCCCCTACGAGCAGTACTTC
>TRBJ1-5|.|.|TRBV28
CASRDGGSGQPQHF
TGTGCCAGCAGGGACGGGGGATCGGGCCAGCCCCAGCATTTT